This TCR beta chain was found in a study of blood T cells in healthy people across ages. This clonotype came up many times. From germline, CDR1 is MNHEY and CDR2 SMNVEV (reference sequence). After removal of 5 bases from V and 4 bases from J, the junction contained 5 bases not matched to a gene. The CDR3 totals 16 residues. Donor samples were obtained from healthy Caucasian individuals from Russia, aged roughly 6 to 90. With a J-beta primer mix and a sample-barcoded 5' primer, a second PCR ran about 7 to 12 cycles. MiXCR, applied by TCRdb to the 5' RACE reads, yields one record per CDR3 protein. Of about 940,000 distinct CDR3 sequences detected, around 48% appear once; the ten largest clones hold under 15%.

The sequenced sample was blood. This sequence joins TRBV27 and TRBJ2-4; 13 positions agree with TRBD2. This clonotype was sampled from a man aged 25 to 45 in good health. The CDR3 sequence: CASSLGTSGAKNIQYF. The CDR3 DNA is TGTGCCAGCAGTCTAGGGACTAGCGGGGCGAAAAACATTCAGTACTTC.